This T cell receptor beta chain was observed in a study of molecular identifiers for immune sequencing clone quantification (dated by TCRdb to 2016 to 2019). For the wider study: For a replicate experiment, RNA from approximately 20,000 or 98,000 naive CD8 T cells was divided into five aliquots, and four of the five aliquots were sequenced. This methods study benchmarked molecular-identifier clustering-based TCR repertoire sequencing (MIDCIRS) and TCR RNA copy counting, using CD8 T cells to do so.

Details on this clonotype: No antigen is known for it. The junction shows a germline mismatch at one end, possibly a read error.

For CDR1 and CDR2, the germline V gene lists MGHRA and YSYEKL. Measured from the cysteine to the phenylalanine, the CDR3 is 15 residues long. Here the CDR3 DNA is all that survives: 45 bases in frame from base 1. Broad study findings and their caveats: Naive libraries contained spiked-in Jurkat TCR RNA (more than nine copies' worth), which is not part of the donor repertoire. When barcode sub-clustering was not used, chimeric consensus sequences inflated TCR diversity, with chimeras reaching as high as 47%. A single cell's worth of spiked-in Jurkat TCR RNA was reported detectable even among 750,000 to 1,000,000 naive CD8 T cells. Clones above 20 RNA copies held over 98% of molecules in CMV-specific effector cells but under 1% in naive cells. Highly expanded clone sizes could be underestimated if identical TCR molecules share a barcode. Modeling gave about three recovered TCR RNA copies per cell versus roughly 10 by digital PCR, implying around 33% capture efficiency.

Libraries of naive CD8 T cells were built from anywhere between about 17,000 and 1,000,000 sorted cells, with 10%, 30% or 50% of the purified RNA used. On a BD FACSAria II, naive CD8 T cells were FACS-sorted as CD8+CD4-CCR7+CD45RA+ and collected into RLT Plus buffer. To test detection sensitivity, Jurkat RNA equivalent to more than eight TCR copies was spiked into samples of about 20,000-1,100,000 naive CD8 T cells. Enrichment of CD8 T cells was done with RosetteSep CD8+ T Cell Enrichment Cocktail plus Ficoll-Paque, and ACK red cell lysis came afterward. Libraries were constructed by PCR. Instrument on record: NextSeq 500. Bulk TCR libraries were prepared as previously described, using TCR primers listed in Table S5. The Qiagen AllPrep DNA/RNA kit was used to purify total RNA. Reads from multiple sequencing runs of the same library were pooled before analysis. Under the source paper's analysis protocol: Reads were retained only if an exact TCR constant sequence was present, and the retained reads were trimmed to 150 nt and grouped according to their 12-nt molecular barcodes. Reads in each barcode group were sub-clustered using a 15% Levenshtein threshold, and a quality-weighted consensus sequence was built for each RNA molecule. Non-functional sequences were filtered out, along with any lower-count sequence sitting one edit away from another sequence. On the basis of fitting two negative binomial distributions, barcode sub-clusters with fewer than 20% of the maximum read count were discarded. Starting from the raw public reads, TCRdb applied fastp trimming at Q25, assembled clones with MiXCR and retained in-frame beta chains. Rows matching on CDR3 protein sequence are summarized as one entry with the most common DNA and genes. The V and J calls shown here were made by TCRdb, not taken from the authors' results. Within this sample are some 580,000 distinct CDR3 sequences, with about 25% of them counted one time only. 0.78% of the sample lies in the top ten.

The chain links TRBV4-1 with TRBJ2-7; the D gene cannot be named for sure. Sequencing was done on a sample of naive CD8+ T cells from blood, with Jurkat cell RNA spiked in. Interpreted using the paper, the cell subset or site label stands for: FACS-sorted CD8+CD4-CCR7+CD45RA+ naive T cells. This receptor was taken from a human donor in good health. Some libraries in this study had Jurkat cell RNA spiked in. The sequenced DNA is TGCGCCAGCAGCCAAGCGGCCCGCGAACCCTACGCGCCGTCCTTC. Protein translation: CASSQAAREPYAPSF.